Each of the 19 T cell receptor beta chains below was sequenced from the same sample in a study of T-cell memory formation after mild COVID-19. TCRdb recomputed calls from the 5' RACE reads with MiXCR, one row per CDR3 protein. The sample has approximately 150,000 distinct CDR3 sequences, 15% to 20% seen once; the top ten hold about 2.1%. The sample was PBMCs or a T cell subset sorted from them (not recorded which). The receptors were sampled from an adult woman who had mild COVID-19 (a few samples of this study predate the infection). Cell type and time point are not known.

This clonotype came up many times. The V call is TRBV3-1, the J call TRBJ2-3; the D is unclear. V gave up 4 bases and J gave up 5 bases, with 13 bases separating them. The germline V gene has CDR1 LGHDT and CDR2 YNNKEL (reference sequence). This CDR3 contains 14 residues. CDR3 protein: CASSLTQLRDTQYF. CDR3 DNA: TGTGCCAGCAGCCTGACCCAGCTCAGAGATACGCAGTATTTT.

V is TRBV6-5 and J is TRBJ1-6; D unclear. V lost 0 bases and J 10 bases, leaving 7 bases between the germline ends. The CDR3 spans 13 residues. Germline CDR1 is MNHEY and CDR2 is SVGAGI. CDR3 sequence (DNA): TGTGCCAGCAGTTACTCTGTTCAATCACCCCTCCACTTT. This codes for CASSYSVQSPLHF.

This clonotype was counted a few times. The chain joins TRBV27 to TRBJ2-1; 9 nucleotides agree with TRBD1. The CDR3 totals 15 residues. Germline trimming cut 4 bases from V and 7 bases from J; bases unmatched to any gene: 8. The germline gives CDR1 MNHEY, CDR2 SMNVEV (reference sequence). The CDR3 bases are TGTGCCAGCAGTTCGGGACAGGGTGGGGGGAATGAGCAGTTCTTC. As protein: CASSSGQGGGNEQFF.

This clonotype came up many times. V usage is TRBV7-9 and J usage is TRBJ2-1; 9 positions match TRBD1. This CDR3 has 15 residues. Germline CDR1 reads SEHNR; CDR2 reads FQNEAQ (reference sequence). V gave up 5 bases and J gave up 10 bases; unmatched junction bases: 12. CDR3 amino acids: CASSHLRDRAGEQFF. In nucleotides, the CDR3 is TGTGCCAGCAGCCACCTCCGGGACAGGGCTGGGGAGCAGTTCTTC.

V usage is TRBV24-1 and J usage is TRBJ2-2; 8 bases map to TRBD2. The V and J ends lost 3 bases and 4 bases, in that order; junction bases with no gene match: 6. CDR1 is KGHDR, CDR2 SFDVKD, per germline. The CDR3 extends over 16 amino acids. DNA for the CDR3: TGTGCCACCAGTGATCCTCGGGAGGGGGGCACCGGGGAGCTGTTTTTT. Encoded protein: CATSDPREGGTGELFF.

This clonotype was recorded a few times. This chain uses TRBV15 with TRBJ1-5; 10 nucleotides match TRBD1. Losses at the gene ends were 0 bases for V and 0 bases for J; bases not matched to a gene: 14. The CDR3 has 21 residues. Germline V gene data show CDR1 as LNHNV and CDR2 as YYDKDF (reference sequence). The CDR3 protein is CATSRERVLPGQGFSNQPQHF. CDR3 sequence (DNA): TGTGCCACCAGCAGAGAAAGGGTACTTCCGGGACAGGGGTTTAGCAATCAGCCCCAGCATTTT.

This chain joins TRBV13 and TRBJ2-5, with 8 bases aligning to TRBD2. This CDR3 has 15 amino acids. V gave up 3 bases and J gave up 5 bases; unmatched junction bases: 8. The germline CDR1 and CDR2 sequences are PRHDT and FYEKMQ (reference sequence). The CDR3 DNA reads as TGTGCCAGCAGCTTCAAACTATCGGGAGGGGAGACCCAGTACTTC. The encoded protein is CASSFKLSGGETQYF.

In its sample, this clonotype was seen a few times. The chain joins TRBV27 to TRBJ2-7; 7 nucleotides line up with TRBD2. The V and J ends lost 4 bases and 5 bases, in that order; junction bases with no gene match: 5. From germline, CDR1 is MNHEY and CDR2 SMNVEV (reference sequence). There are 13 residues in the CDR3. CDR3 residues: CASSWRENDEQYF. DNA of the CDR3: TGTGCCAGCAGTTGGCGGGAGAATGACGAGCAGTACTTC.

This clonotype was observed a few times. The rearrangement uses TRBV7-9 and TRBJ1-1, with D perhaps matching TRBD1 (6 bases). Germline V gene sequence: CDR1 SEHNR, CDR2 FQNEAQ (reference sequence). With 5 bases removed from V and 5 bases from J, the gap between germline ends came to 18 bases. The CDR3 runs 15 residues. The CDR3 reads CASSGRDNRRTEAFF. The CDR3 bases are TGTGCCAGCAGCGGAAGGGACAACCGCCGTACTGAAGCTTTCTTT.

This clonotype was seen more than once but under ten times. The chain links TRBV18 to TRBJ2-3; possible D gene TRBD2, 5 bases. The V gene's germline CDR1 is KGHSH and CDR2 LQKENI. V lost 3 bases, J lost 2 bases, and 12 bases lay in between. This CDR3 region has 15 residues. The CDR3 is CASSPTTTLTDTQYF. The CDR3 bases are TGTGCCAGCTCACCTACGACTACTCTCACAGATACGCAGTATTTT. Combining the CDR3 with reference TRBV18 and TRBJ2-3 gives the whole variable domain NAGVMQNPRHLVRRRGQEARLRCSPMKGHSHVYWYRQLPEEGLKFMVYLQKENIIDESGMPKERFSAEFPKEGPSILRIQQVVRGDSAAYFCASSPTTTLTDTQYFGPGTRLTVL.

The chain has TRBV7-9 and TRBJ1-2; TRBD1 is a possible D gene (6 bases). V was cut by 7 bases and J by 2 bases, with 17 bases left in between. The CDR3 runs to 15 residues. Per the germline V gene, CDR1 is SEHNR and CDR2 is FQNEAQ (reference sequence). The CDR3 spells CASTTLRQENYGYTF. DNA of the CDR3: TGTGCCAGCACAACCCTAAGACAGGAGAACTATGGCTACACCTTC.

V and J are TRBV5-8 and TRBJ1-5, with TRBD1 matching over 7 bases. The germline gives CDR1 SGHTS, CDR2 YDEGEE. V gave up 4 bases and J gave up 15 bases; unmatched junction bases: 13. This CDR3 has 13 residues. CDR3 nucleotides: TGTGCCAGCAGCGGACCCCGGGACAGCGGTTGGCATTTT. It specifies CASSGPRDSGWHF.

The CDR3 DNA reads TGTGCCAGCAGCTTGGTTGCATCGGGTGTCAATCAGCCCCAGCATTTT. Translating it yields CASSLVASGVNQPQHF. This chain joins TRBV7-2 and TRBJ1-5; D ambiguous. Trimming cost V 3 bases and J 3 bases, with 15 bases left between them. This CDR3 region has 16 residues. Looked up from germline, CDR1 is SGHTA and CDR2 is FQGNSA.

This clonotype was seen a few times. The rearrangement joins TRBV2 to TRBJ1-1; D is perhaps TRBD1 (5 bases). V dropped 6 bases and J dropped 11 bases, with 13 bases sitting between them. Per germline, CDR1 SNHLY and CDR2 FYNNEI. CDR3 length: 11 residues. This chain's CDR3 is CASSFQGRAFF. The CDR3, as DNA: TGTGCCAGCAGCTTCCAGGGTAGGGCTTTCTTT.

The chain carries TRBV11-2 and TRBJ2-5; TRBD2 matches at 11 bases. Germline CDR1 is SGHAT and CDR2 is FQNNGV. The V and J ends lost 2 bases and 5 bases, in that order; junction bases with no gene match: 7. The CDR3 covers 16 residues. DNA for the CDR3: TGTGCCAGCAGCTTATCGGCTAGCGGGGGGCCGGAGACCCAGTACTTC. Amino acid sequence: CASSLSASGGPETQYF. The full variable domain, with the rest looked up from reference TRBV11-2 and TRBJ2-5, is EAGVAQSPRYKIIEKRQSVAFWCNPISGHATLYWYQQILGQGPKLLIQFQNNGVVDDSQLPKDRFSAERLKGVDSTLKIQPAKLEDSAVYLCASSLSASGGPETQYFGPGTRLLVL.

This clonotype was counted between two and nine times. The chain recombines TRBV20-1 with TRBJ2-1; D tentatively fits TRBD1 or TRBD2 (5 bases each). The length of the CDR3 is 14 residues. The germline V and J ends were trimmed by 5 bases and 4 bases, with 15 bases remaining between them. Germline V lookup: CDR1 DFQATT, CDR2 SNEGSKA (reference sequence). The CDR3, as DNA: TGCAGTGCTGTGGACACTAGAGTATACAATGAGCAGTTCTTC. Amino acids: CSAVDTRVYNEQFF.

This chain uses TRBV5-1 with TRBJ2-1; D perhaps matches TRBD1 (6 bases). This CDR3 comprises 15 residues. From germline, CDR1 is SGHRS and CDR2 YFSETQ. V dropped 1 base and J dropped 4 bases, with 12 bases sitting between them. The CDR3 DNA reads as TGCGCCAGCAGCTTGAGGCTGACAGGTTACAATGAGCAGTTCTTC. Its protein product is CASSLRLTGYNEQFF. The variable domain in full, completed from reference TRBV5-1 and TRBJ2-1, reads KAGVTQTPRYLIKTRGQQVTLSCSPISGHRSVSWYQQTPGQGLQFLFEYFSETQRNKGNFPGRFSGRQFSNSRSEMNVSTLELGDSALYLCASSLRLTGYNEQFFGPGTRLTVL.

The rearrangement joins TRBV14 to TRBJ2-7; D gene uncertain. V dropped 4 bases and J dropped 3 bases, with 13 bases sitting between them. In germline, CDR1 is SGHDN, CDR2 FVKESK. The CDR3 has 14 residues. DNA for the CDR3: TGTGCCAGCAGCCGTGAGAGTGCCTTCTACGAGCAGTACTTC. The encoded protein is CASSRESAFYEQYF.

The chain has TRBV7-6 and TRBJ2-2; weak D call: TRBD2 (6 bases). CDR3 length equals 13 residues. Trimming removed 5 bases at V and 5 bases at J, with 9 bases between. Germline CDR1 is SGHVS and CDR2 is FNYEAQ. CDR3 DNA sequence: TGTGCCAGCAGCGTTAGCGGAACCGGGGAGCTGTTTTTT. Translated, it gives CASSVSGTGELFF.